Each of the 18 T cell receptor beta chains below was sequenced from the same sample in a study of T cell repertoires in cytomegalovirus infection. TCRdb processed the reads anew with MiXCR; each CDR3 protein has one entry. The sample includes 750,000 to 900,000 distinct CDR3 sequences, about 27% of them seen just once. These receptors have no identified antigens. The source was cultured CD8+ T cells from PBMCs, collected from culture after CMV antigen stimulation. The receptors come from a human donor in good health (CMV status not recorded). Some clones in this sample may be carry-over from other donors' samples.

This clonotype was seen a few times. The rearrangement links TRBV20-1 to TRBJ2-2, with D tentatively TRBD1 (5 bases). The CDR3 has 14 residues. V lost 3 bases and J lost 3, with 11 bases in between. Germline-derived CDR1 and CDR2 are DFQATT and SNEGSKA (reference sequence). CDR3 bases: TGCAGTGCTAGGGACACGAAGGACACCGGGGAGCTGTTTTTT. Its translation is CSARDTKDTGELFF.

The chain couples TRBV6-2 or TRBV6-3 to TRBJ2-7; no clear D. V lost 2 bases and J lost 3, with 8 bases in between. Germline assignment: CDR1 MNHEY and CDR2 SVGEGT. This CDR3 is 13 amino acids long. The CDR3 loop reads CASSYGRIYEQYV. CDR3 coding DNA: TGTGCCAGCAGTTACGGGCGGATCTACGAGCAGTACGTC.

The V call is TRBV6-1, the J call TRBJ2-7; TRBD1 might be the D (6 bases). V was trimmed by 2 bases and J by 0 bases, leaving 14 bases between them. Germline V lookup: CDR1 MNHNS, CDR2 SASEGT. CDR3 length: 16 amino acids. CDR3 sequence (DNA): TGTGCCAGCAGTGAACACCCAGGGGTCTTCTCCTACGAGCAGTACGTC. It codes for CASSEHPGVFSYEQYV.

The chain uses TRBV15 and TRBJ1-1; the match to TRBD1 covers 7 bases. Looked up from germline, CDR1 is LNHNV and CDR2 is YYDKDF (reference sequence). The CDR3 has 14 amino acids. The junction had 8 bases not matched to a gene; V was cut back by 0 bases and J by 10 bases. DNA for the CDR3: TGTGCCACCAGCAGAGATGGGCGACAGGGCACAGCTTTCTTT. Amino acids: CATSRDGRQGTAFF.

This chain links TRBV27 with TRBJ1-6, with 8 bases lining up with TRBD1. Germline V gene sequence: CDR1 MNHEY, CDR2 SMNVEV (reference sequence). The CDR3 loop spans 15 amino acids. With 2 bases clipped from V and 7 bases from J, the junction kept 4 bases outside the gene matches. CDR3: CASSLRTGQNSPLHF. Here the CDR3 DNA reads TGTGCCAGCAGTTTAAGGACAGGGCAGAATTCACCCCTCCACTTT.

This clonotype has a single count. One junction end disagrees with the germline gene, perhaps due to a read error. The chain has TRBV5-6 and TRBJ1-1; tentative D call: TRBD1 (5 bases). The CDR3 has 14 residues. The germline gives CDR1 SGHDT, CDR2 YYEEEE. In DNA, the CDR3 is TGTACCAGCAGCTTTGGACATATGAACACTGAAGCTTTCTTT. Its protein product is CTSSFGHMNTEAFF.

This clonotype was seen more than once but under ten times. The V gene is TRBV4-3, the J gene TRBJ1-2; no firm D call. The CDR3 runs 16 residues. CDR1 is LGHNA and CDR2 is YSLEER in the germline V gene. V lost 0 bases to trimming and J lost 2 bases, with 13 bases between them. CDR3 sequence: CASSQDVLGRNYGYTF. The CDR3, as DNA: TGCGCCAGCAGCCAAGATGTTTTGGGCAGAAACTATGGCTACACCTTC.

V and J are TRBV2 and TRBJ1-2; D is uncertain. This CDR3 is built from 10 residues. V was clipped by 7 bases and J by 5 bases, with 5 bases between them. Germline V lookup: CDR1 SNHLY, CDR2 FYNNEI. The CDR3 protein is CASTQYGYTF. CDR3 bases: TGTGCCAGCACCCAATATGGCTACACCTTC.

The chain carries TRBV7-6 and TRBJ2-1; possible D gene TRBD2, 5 bases. Trimming took 5 bases from V and 4 from J, leaving 15 bases between them. Germline V CDR1 and CDR2: SGHVS, FNYEAQ. There are 15 residues in the CDR3. The CDR3 coding sequence is TGTGCCAGCAGCCCCGTCCCCGGGAATTACAATGAGCAGTTCTTC. Amino acid sequence: CASSPVPGNYNEQFF.

This chain connects TRBV25-1 to TRBJ1-2; possible D gene TRBD1, 6 bases. The V and J ends lost 4 bases and 3 bases respectively, with 21 bases between them. From germline, CDR1 is MGHDK and CDR2 SYGVNS. The length of the CDR3 is 17 residues. CDR3 region: CASSGGLGQGTYYGYTF. The DNA of the CDR3 is TGTGCCAGCAGTGGGGGGCTGGGTCAAGGAACTTACTATGGCTACACCTTC.

The gene calls are TRBV5-1 and TRBJ2-5; 8 bases are a match to TRBD1. The CDR3 extends over 15 amino acids. The germline V gene has CDR1 SGHRS and CDR2 YFSETQ. Trimming took 4 bases from V and 7 from J; bases not matched to a gene: 12. The DNA of the CDR3 is TGCGCCAGCAGCAAATCGACAGGGGCCCTTAGGACCCAGTACTTC. Translation: CASSKSTGALRTQYF.

The rearrangement joins TRBV20-1 to TRBJ1-5; D is undetermined. This CDR3 is 15 amino acids long. Per germline, CDR1 DFQATT and CDR2 SNEGSKA (reference sequence). Trimming cost V 1 base and J 1 base, with 11 bases left between them. As DNA, the CDR3 is TGCAGTGCTAGAGTCGGGATTGCGAGCAATCAGCCCCAGCATTTT. Translating it yields CSARVGIASNQPQHF.

The gene calls are TRBV4-3 and TRBJ2-2, with TRBD2 as a possible D gene (6 bases). This CDR3 is built from 15 residues. CDR1 is LGHNA, CDR2 YSLEER, per germline. Trimming removed 4 bases from V and 7 bases from J, with 16 bases in between. CDR3: CASSPLTGLGGELFF. In DNA, the CDR3 is TGCGCCAGCAGCCCGCTTACGGGACTGGGCGGGGAGCTGTTTTTT.

The chain uses TRBV28 and TRBJ1-2; no clear D gene. This CDR3 spans 13 amino acids. Germline values: CDR1 MDHEN, CDR2 SYDVKM. Trimming took off 2 bases at V and 4 bases at J, with 8 bases between the two ends. This CDR3 is CASSLPAGYGYTF. The CDR3 DNA is TGTGCCAGCAGTTTACCGGCTGGCTATGGCTACACCTTC.

This chain links TRBV4-1 with TRBJ2-7, with TRBD1 matching over 8 bases. The V gene end was trimmed by 2 bases and the J gene end by 2 bases; junction bases not matched to a gene: 5. CDR1 is MGHRA and CDR2 is YSYEKL in the germline V gene. The CDR3 extends over 15 amino acids. The CDR3 DNA reads as TGCGCCAGCAGCCAAACAGGGGGAACCGCCTACGAGCAGTACTTC. It is translated as CASSQTGGTAYEQYF.

This chain joins TRBV27 and TRBJ2-2; TRBD2 is a possible D gene (7 bases). In germline, CDR1 is MNHEY, CDR2 SMNVEV (reference sequence). The length of the CDR3 is 18 residues. V lost 5 bases and J lost 7, with 26 bases in between. The chain's CDR3 is CASSTPTPGGQRGGELFF. The CDR3 DNA is TGTGCCAGCAGTACCCCTACTCCCGGGGGGCAACGAGGCGGGGAGCTGTTTTTT.

This chain uses TRBV18 with TRBJ1-2; 10 bases line up with TRBD1. The CDR3 is 16 amino acids. Germline V gene sequence: CDR1 KGHSH, CDR2 LQKENI. With V trimmed by 6 bases and J by 3 bases, 10 bases remained unmatched. The chain's CDR3 is CASSKLGTGAHYGYTF. The CDR3 DNA is TGTGCCAGCTCGAAATTAGGGACAGGGGCTCACTATGGCTACACCTTC.

V and J are TRBV29-1 and TRBJ1-1, with unresolved D. Germline CDR1 and CDR2: SQVTM and ANQGSEA. This CDR3 is 11 amino acids long. Trimming took 7 bases from V and 7 from J, leaving 13 bases between them. Written as DNA, the CDR3 is TGCAGCGCTGTGGACGGGCTTGAAGCTTTCTTT. It specifies CSAVDGLEAFF.